A selection of T cell receptor beta chains follows, all from one sample in a study of cytomegalovirus exposure and HLA in healthy donors. The repertoire was sequenced with immunoSEQ multiplex PCR; TCRdb's copy has only in-frame clones and lacks some. The table lists under 200,000 clones, approximately 80% of them singletons. Sample: PBMCs. Receptor source: a woman aged 18-29 years in good health and CMV-seronegative. The CDR3 runs from the conserved cysteine through the conserved F or W. A D gene is named only where the DNA matches it firmly. Clone size, where shown, is once, few, many, or a class for clones that have expanded.

V	size	J	D	DNA	CDR3
TRBV7-9	.	TRBJ1-2	.	TGTGCCAGCAGCTTGCCAGGCTCTAACTATGGCTACACCTTC	CASSLPGSNYGYTF
TRBV14	.	TRBJ1-5	TRBD1	TGTGCCAGCAGCCAAGGACAGGGATGGAATCAGCCCCAGCATTTT	CASSQGQGWNQPQHF
TRBV18	.	TRBJ2-5	TRBD2	TGTGCCAGCTCACCACTAGCGGGAGGGGTAGAGACCCAGTACTTC	CASSPLAGGVETQYF
TRBV7-2	.	TRBJ2-3	TRBD2	TGTGCCAGCAGCCCAGAACTTATAGCGGGAGGGTCCCCACTCTATACGCAGTATTTT	CASSPELIAGGSPLYTQYF
TRBV14	.	TRBJ2-2	.	TGTGCCAGCAGCCAGCTGACTCTTAACACCGGGGAGCTGTTTTTT	CASSQLTLNTGELFF
TRBV6-4	.	TRBJ1-6	TRBD1	TGTGCCAGCAGTAGTTCGACAGGGGGAAATTCACCCCTCCACTTT	CASSSSTGGNSPLHF
TRBV28	.	TRBJ2-7	TRBD2	TGTGCCAGCAGTGGGACTAGCGGGTCGTTCTCCTACGAGCAGTACTTC	CASSGTSGSFSYEQYF
TRBV7-9	.	TRBJ2-1	TRBD1	TGTGCCACCTTGAAATCCGGGACAGGGGTCAATGAGCAGTTCTTC	CATLKSGTGVNEQFF
TRBV27	.	TRBJ2-7	.	TGTGCCAGCAGTTTACGGGGGAGGCTTTACGAGCAGTACTTC	CASSLRGRLYEQYF
TRBV4-3	.	TRBJ1-4	TRBD1	TGCGCCAGCAGCCAAGGGGACAGATGGGGGGAGGAGGAAAAACTGTTTTTT	CASSQGDRWGEEEKLFF
TRBV6-1	.	TRBJ2-2	TRBD2	TGTGCCAGCAGTGAAGTCGGCGGGGGGAACACCGGGGAGCTGTTTTTT	CASSEVGGGNTGELFF
TRBV2	.	TRBJ1-2	.	TGTGCCAATTTACAGGCGTGGGGCTACACCTTC	CANLQAWGYTF
TRBV11-3	.	TRBJ1-2	TRBD1	TGTGCCAGCAGCTCGACAGGGCTGAGAGGCTACACCTTC	CASSSTGLRGYTF
TRBV7-8	.	TRBJ2-5	TRBD1	TGTGCCAGCACCCAGGACAGGGGCAGAGAGACCCAGTACTTC	CASTQDRGRETQYF
TRBV19	.	TRBJ2-5	.	TGTGCCAGTAGTACTCAAGGGACTGGTGAGGCCCAGTACTTC	CASSTQGTGEAQYF
TRBV7-6	.	TRBJ1-6	TRBD1	TGTGCCAGCAGCTTAGGCAACAGGGGAGTTAATTCACCCCTCCACTTT	CASSLGNRGVNSPLHF
TRBV4-1	.	TRBJ1-5	.	TGCGCCAGCAGCCAAGATATCTCGGGGTTTCGCAATCAGCCCCAGCATTTT	CASSQDISGFRNQPQHF
TRBV30	.	TRBJ2-3	TRBD2	TGTGCCTGGAGGACTAGCGGGAGGACAGATACGCAGTATTTT	CAWRTSGRTDTQYF
TRBV2	.	TRBJ2-3	TRBD2	TGTGCCAGCAAGGTAGCGGGAGCCCCAGATACGCAGTATTTT	CASKVAGAPDTQYF
TRBV9	.	TRBJ2-1	TRBD1	TGTGCCAGCAGCCCACAGACAGGGAACAATGAGCAGTTCTTC	CASSPQTGNNEQFF
TRBV25-1	.	TRBJ2-2	TRBD2	TGTGCCAGCAGTGCCGGACTAGCGGAGGAAACCGGGGAGCTGTTTTTT	CASSAGLAEETGELFF
TRBV6-5	.	TRBJ2-7	TRBD1	TGTGCCAGCAGTTCGCCGGACAGGGGTGACGAGCAGTACTTC	CASSSPDRGDEQYF
TRBV11-3	.	TRBJ2-5	TRBD2	TGTGCCAGCAGCTTAGAGGGAGGGGCGAACAAAGAGACCCAGTACTTC	CASSLEGGANKETQYF
TRBV9	.	TRBJ2-3	TRBD2	TGTGCCAGCAGCGTAGAGGGAGGGTGGGGAACGCAGTATTTT	CASSVEGGWGTQYF
TRBV7-2	.	TRBJ2-1	.	TGTGCCAGCAGCTTAGTTGCAGGCTCCTACAATGAGCAGTTCTTC	CASSLVAGSYNEQFF
TRBV7-2	.	TRBJ2-1	TRBD2	TGTGCCAGCAGCTTAGATAGCGGGAGGACGAATGAGCAGTTCTTC	CASSLDSGRTNEQFF
TRBV7-9	.	TRBJ2-5	.	TGTTCCAGCAGCTTATACCGGGTAACCCAAGAGACCCAGTACTTC	CSSSLYRVTQETQYF
TRBV2	.	TRBJ1-2	.	TGTGCCAGCAGCAGAGACAGGTCCGGCTACACCTTC	CASSRDRSGYTF
TRBV27	.	TRBJ2-3	TRBD2	TGTGCCAGCAGTTTGACCTCAGCGGGAGCCCCCGATACGCAGTATTTT	CASSLTSAGAPDTQYF
TRBV18	.	TRBJ2-1	TRBD2	TGTGCCAGCTCTCAGGTGGGACTAGGTAATGAGCAGTTCTTC	CASSQVGLGNEQFF
TRBV18	.	TRBJ1-3	TRBD1	TGTGCCAGCTCACCACTCAGGGGGACGGATGGAAACACCATATATTTT	CASSPLRGTDGNTIYF
TRBV5-1	.	TRBJ2-3	TRBD2	TGCGCCAGCAGCCTGACTAGCGGAGCGGGAAACACAGATACGCAGTATTTT	CASSLTSGAGNTDTQYF
TRBV4-1	few	TRBJ1-1	.	TGCGCCAGCAGTGGAGACGGTGACACTGAAGCTTTCTTT	CASSGDGDTEAFF
TRBV5-6	.	TRBJ1-4	.	TGTGCCAGCAGCTTGTCAGGGCAGGGTCTATATGAAAAACTGTTTTTT	CASSLSGQGLYEKLFF
TRBV9	.	TRBJ2-3	TRBD1	TGTGCCAGCAGCGTAGGTCAGGGGGGCACAGATACGCAGTATTTT	CASSVGQGGTDTQYF
TRBV10-2	few	TRBJ2-5	.	TGCGCCAGCAGGAAGGACTCAGTAGAGACCCAGTACTTC	CASRKDSVETQYF
TRBV12-1	.	TRBJ1-1	.	TGTGCCAGCAGTCCACCAGTGAAAACTATGAACACTGAAGCTTTCTTT	CASSPPVKTMNTEAFF
TRBV27	.	TRBJ2-3	.	TGTGCCAGCAGTTTTGGTATGGATTACAAGGTCGGGACAGATACGCAGTATTTT	CASSFGMDYKVGTDTQYF
TRBV5-1	.	TRBJ2-3	TRBD1	TGCGCCAGCAGCTTGGGTCCGACAGGGAGCACAGATACGCAGTATTTT	CASSLGPTGSTDTQYF
TRBV7-9	.	TRBJ2-3	.	TGTGCCAGCAGCTTAGTCACTTTGGATACGCAGTATTTT	CASSLVTLDTQYF
TRBV30	.	TRBJ1-2	.	TGTGCCTGCGGCAGGGGTGGGGGCTACACCTTC	CACGRGGGYTF
TRBV7-2	.	TRBJ2-7	.	TGTGCCAGCAGCTTAGCGGGGGGGCCCTACGAGCAGTACTTC	CASSLAGGPYEQYF
TRBV7-2	.	TRBJ2-7	TRBD2	TGTGCCAGCAGACCAACTAGCGGGAGAGTCTACGAGCAGTACTTC	CASRPTSGRVYEQYF
TRBV4-1	.	TRBJ1-1	.	TGCGCCAGCAGCCAAGATCGAGTCGGTGTGAACACTGAAGCTTTCTTT	CASSQDRVGVNTEAFF
TRBV28	.	TRBJ2-2	TRBD2	TGTGCCAGCAGTCCTAGGGAGGGGACCACCGGGGAGCTGTTTTTT	CASSPREGTTGELFF
TRBV2	.	TRBJ2-1	TRBD2	TGTGCCAGCAGTGAAAACGGGAGGGCCGGTGAGCAGTTCTTC	CASSENGRAGEQFF
TRBV14	.	TRBJ1-5	TRBD1	TGTGCCAGCAGCCAGGTGGACAGGGGCTCATTCAATCAGCCCCAGCATTTT	CASSQVDRGSFNQPQHF
TRBV7-2	few	TRBJ1-4	TRBD1	TGTGCCAGCAGCGAGACAGGGGCCCGAGAAAAACTGTTTTTT	CASSETGAREKLFF
TRBV7-8	.	TRBJ2-4	TRBD1	TGTGCCAGCAGCCCCCGTGGGACAGGGTTGAACATTCAGTACTTC	CASSPRGTGLNIQYF
TRBV20-1	.	TRBJ2-1	TRBD2	TGCAGTGCGGCCACCGGGACTAGTAGTCTCTTC	CSAATGTSSLF
TRBV7-9	.	TRBJ2-5	.	TGTGCCAGCAGCTTTACTAAGATCGAGACCCAGTACTTC	CASSFTKIETQYF
TRBV7-2	.	TRBJ2-1	.	TGTGCCAGCAGCTCGGGGACAACCTACAATGAGCAGTTCTTC	CASSSGTTYNEQFF
TRBV11-2	.	TRBJ2-5	TRBD2	TGTGCCAGCAGCTCCCGACTAGCGGGAGTAGAAGAGACCCAGTACTTC	CASSSRLAGVEETQYF